This T cell receptor beta chain comes out of a study of T cell responses to AZD1222 COVID-19 vaccine. Germline V gene sequence: CDR1 MNHEY, CDR2 SMNVEV (reference sequence). The CDR3 extends over 15 amino acids. Between the trimmed V and J ends, which lost 5 bases and 2 bases, there was a span of 12 bases. Study-level points and caveats: Clonal diversity may have been underestimated, and the donors were mostly white British, with more females than males.

The method was immunoSEQ multiplex PCR; TCRdb's version includes in-frame clones alone and lacks a portion of them. The sample carries about 67,000 clones, 80% to 85% recorded once. This clone appeared a single time. Its specificity is unknown. Specimen: peripheral blood, collected on day 0 of AZD1222 vaccination. This rearrangement joins TRBV27 to TRBJ2-2; D is possibly TRBD1 (5 bases). This receptor was obtained from an adult in good health. The CDR3 here is CASSLRQTNTGELFF. CDR3 bases: TGTGCCAGCAGTCTTAGACAGACCAACACCGGGGAGCTGTTTTTT.